This T cell receptor (beta chain) was sequenced for a study of shared clonotypes between healthy human individuals. Repertoires were generated with immunoSEQ multiplex PCR, while TCRdb's copy carries only in-frame clones and drops some. The sample holds over a million clones, around 74% seen once. The sequence derives from a man younger than 35 in good health. Sequences were obtained from memory CD4+ T cells sorted from blood. The subset is: CD45RA-negative fraction.

The CDR3 reads CASSPDRYYEQYF. The CDR3 DNA follows: TGTGCCAGCAGCCCCGACAGGTACTACGAGCAGTACTTC. The V and J genes are TRBV2 and TRBJ2-7; TRBD1 is a possible D gene (6 bases). CDR1 SNHLY and CDR2 FYNNEI come from the germline V gene. The V end lost 6 bases, the J end lost 3 bases, and 12 bases lay between the germline ends. There are 13 residues in the CDR3.